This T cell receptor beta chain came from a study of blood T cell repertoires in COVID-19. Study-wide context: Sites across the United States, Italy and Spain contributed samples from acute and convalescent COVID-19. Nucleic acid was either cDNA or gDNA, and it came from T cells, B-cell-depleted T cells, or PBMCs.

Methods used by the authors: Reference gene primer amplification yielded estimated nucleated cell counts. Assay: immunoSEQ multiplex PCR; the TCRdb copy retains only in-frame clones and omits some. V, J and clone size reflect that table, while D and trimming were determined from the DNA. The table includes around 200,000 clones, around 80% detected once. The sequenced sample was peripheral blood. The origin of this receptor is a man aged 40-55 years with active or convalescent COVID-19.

CDR3 DNA: TGTGCCAGCAGGTCCAGACTGCTACAATGGGAGCAGTTCTTC. Its protein product is CASRSRLLQWEQFF. This sequence joins TRBV6-5 and TRBJ2-1, with D hard to call. Looked up from germline, CDR1 is MNHEY and CDR2 is SVGAGI. V lost 6 bases, J lost 10 bases, and 19 bases lay in between. This CDR3 spans 14 amino acids.